This T cell receptor beta chain emerged from a study of T cell responses to AZD1222 COVID-19 vaccine. Study results and limitations: Nearly half of the spike-specific TCRs reportedly recognize variant regions that carry no mutations.

The protocol was immunoSEQ multiplex PCR, while the TCRdb copy is restricted to in-frame clones and leaves out a portion. This table holds some 74,000 clones, 70% to 90% found once. Pooling of second doses given at about 4 or about 12 weeks was done. This clone is deemed medium-sized. Its matching antigen is unknown. Trimming cost V 7 bases and J 6 bases, with 10 bases left between them. Germline CDR1 and CDR2: MNHEY and SMNVEV (reference sequence). This CDR3 comprises 11 residues. The source was peripheral blood, collected 28 days after the second AZD1222 dose. The receptor's source is an adult who received the AZD1222 COVID-19 vaccine. The chain uses TRBV27 and TRBJ2-7; D gene unclear. CDR3 loop: CASISQSEQYF. The CDR3 DNA reads as TGTGCCAGCATAAGTCAATCCGAGCAGTACTTC.